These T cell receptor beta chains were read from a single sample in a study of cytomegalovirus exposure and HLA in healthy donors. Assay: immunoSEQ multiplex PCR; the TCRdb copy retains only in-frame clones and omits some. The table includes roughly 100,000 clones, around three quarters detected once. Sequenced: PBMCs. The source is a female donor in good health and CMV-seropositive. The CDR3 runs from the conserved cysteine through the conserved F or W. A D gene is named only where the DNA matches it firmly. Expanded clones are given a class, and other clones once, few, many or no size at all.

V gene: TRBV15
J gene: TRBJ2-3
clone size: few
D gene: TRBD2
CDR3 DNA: TGTGCCACCAGCAGAGATGAAGGGACTAGCAGCTTGGATACGCAGTATTTT
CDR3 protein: CATSRDEGTSSLDTQYF

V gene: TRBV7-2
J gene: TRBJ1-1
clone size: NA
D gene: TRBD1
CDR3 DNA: TGTGCCAGCAGCTTTGGAACAGGGGCAAGGGGGGTGAACACTGAAGCTTTCTTT
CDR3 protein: CASSFGTGARGVNTEAFF

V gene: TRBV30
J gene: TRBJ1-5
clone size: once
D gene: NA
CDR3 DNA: TGTGCCTGGAGTGTCGGCAGGATGAATCAGCCCCAGCATTTT
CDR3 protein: CAWSVGRMNQPQHF

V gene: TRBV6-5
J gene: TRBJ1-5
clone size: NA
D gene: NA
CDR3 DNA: TGTGCCAGCAGTTACTCGGGCAGGCAGCCCCAGCATTTT
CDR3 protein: CASSYSGRQPQHF

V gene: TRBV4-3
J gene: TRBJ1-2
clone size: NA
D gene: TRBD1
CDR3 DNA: TGCGCCAGCAGCCTATCGAGGACAGGCAGGGAAGGCTACACCTTC
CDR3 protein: CASSLSRTGREGYTF

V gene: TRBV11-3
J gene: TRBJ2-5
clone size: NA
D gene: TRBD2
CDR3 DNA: TGTGCCAGCAGCCCCGGTTTGGCTAGCGGGGGGGCGGAGACCCAGTACTTC
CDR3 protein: CASSPGLASGGAETQYF

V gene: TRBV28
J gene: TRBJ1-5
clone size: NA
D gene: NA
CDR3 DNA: TGTGCCAGCAGTTTTAGTCGGAGGAATCAGCCCCAGCATTTT
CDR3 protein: CASSFSRRNQPQHF

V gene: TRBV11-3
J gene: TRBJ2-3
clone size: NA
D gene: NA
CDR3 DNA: TGTGCCAGCAGCCTCACAGGTTCTAGCACAGATACGCAGTATTTT
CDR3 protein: CASSLTGSSTDTQYF

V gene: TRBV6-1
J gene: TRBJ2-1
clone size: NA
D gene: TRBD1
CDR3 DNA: TGTGCCAGCAGTGTAATAGGACAGGGTTACAATGAGCAGTTCTTC
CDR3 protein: CASSVIGQGYNEQFF

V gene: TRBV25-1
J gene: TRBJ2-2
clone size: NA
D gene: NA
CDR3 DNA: TGTGCCAGCAGTGAACGGGGATCGAGGAACGGGGAGCTGTTTTTT
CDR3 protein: CASSERGSRNGELFF

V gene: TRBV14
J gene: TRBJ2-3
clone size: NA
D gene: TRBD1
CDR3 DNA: TGTGCCAGCAGCCGGCCCAACCAACAGGGGTCGGGCACAGATACGCAGTATTTT
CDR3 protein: CASSRPNQQGSGTDTQYF

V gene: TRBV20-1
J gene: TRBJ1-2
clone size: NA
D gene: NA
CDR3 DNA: TGCGGAGTGGGGGGGCGCTATGGCTACACCTTC
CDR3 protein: CGVGGRYGYTF

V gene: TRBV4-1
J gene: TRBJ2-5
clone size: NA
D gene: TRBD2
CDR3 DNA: TGCGCCAGCAGCCAAGTTGGCCTAGCGGGAGGAGAGACCCAGTACTTC
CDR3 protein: CASSQVGLAGGETQYF

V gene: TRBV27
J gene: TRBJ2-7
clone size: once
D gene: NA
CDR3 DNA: TGTGCCAGCCGGTCCAATGTATTCTACGAGCAGTACTTC
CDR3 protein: CASRSNVFYEQYF

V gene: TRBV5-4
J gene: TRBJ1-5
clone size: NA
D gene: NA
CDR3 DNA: TGTGCCAGCAGTCAGGGATTCAATCAGCCCCAGCATTTT
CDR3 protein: CASSQGFNQPQHF

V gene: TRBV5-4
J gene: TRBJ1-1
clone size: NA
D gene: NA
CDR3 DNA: TGTGCCAGCAGCTTCCGTCGCGGGGGCGGCACTGAAGCTTTCTTT
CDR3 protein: CASSFRRGGGTEAFF

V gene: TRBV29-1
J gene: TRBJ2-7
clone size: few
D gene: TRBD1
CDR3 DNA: TGCAGCGTTACAGGGGGCGGGTACGAGCAGTACTTC
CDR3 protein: CSVTGGGYEQYF

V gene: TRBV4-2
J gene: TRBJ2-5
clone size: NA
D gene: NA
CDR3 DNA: TGTGCCAGCAGCCAGGGGCATCAACACAGGGAGCAAGAGACCCAGTACTTC
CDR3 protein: CASSQGHQHREQETQYF

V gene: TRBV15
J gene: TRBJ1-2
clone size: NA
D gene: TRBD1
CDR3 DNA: TGTGCCACCAGCAGGGGGACAGGAAAAGGTTATGGCTACACCTTC
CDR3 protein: CATSRGTGKGYGYTF

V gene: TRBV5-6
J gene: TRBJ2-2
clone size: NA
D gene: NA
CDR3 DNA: TGTGCCAGCAGCTCACCCACCATACCTGCGGGCACCGGGGAGCTGTTTTTT
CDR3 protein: CASSSPTIPAGTGELFF

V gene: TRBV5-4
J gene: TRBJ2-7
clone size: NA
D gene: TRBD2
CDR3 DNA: TGTGCCAGCAGCAGGCGGACTAGCGGCTCCTACGAGCAGTACTTC
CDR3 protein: CASSRRTSGSYEQYF

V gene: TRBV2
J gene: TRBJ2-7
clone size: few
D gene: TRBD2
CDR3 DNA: TGTGCCAGCAGTGAAGGAGGGCGGGGGAGCTCCTACGAGCAGTACTTC
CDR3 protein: CASSEGGRGSSYEQYF

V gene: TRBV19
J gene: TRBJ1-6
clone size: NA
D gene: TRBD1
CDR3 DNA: TGTGCCAGTAGTGAACAGGGGTGGAATTCACCCCTCCACTTT
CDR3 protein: CASSEQGWNSPLHF

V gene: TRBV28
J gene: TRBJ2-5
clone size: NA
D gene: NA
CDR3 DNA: TGTGCCAGCAGTTTGCCGGACAGTCAAGAGACCCAGTACTTC
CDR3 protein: CASSLPDSQETQYF

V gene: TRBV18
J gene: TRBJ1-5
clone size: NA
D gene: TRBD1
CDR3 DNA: TGTGCCAGCTCACCACAGGGGGCTCAGGGTCAGCCCCAGCATTTT
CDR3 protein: CASSPQGAQGQPQHF

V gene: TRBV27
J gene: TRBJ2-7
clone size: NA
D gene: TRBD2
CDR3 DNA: TGTGCCAGCAGTTCCGGCTCCCTAGCGGGTTCCTACGAGCAGTACTTC
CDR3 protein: CASSSGSLAGSYEQYF